This note documents a single T cell receptor (beta chain) sequence. Its specificity is unknown. 60 Vbeta and 13 Jbeta primers were used in PCR. Repertoires were generated with immunoSEQ multiplex PCR, while TCRdb's copy carries only in-frame clones and drops some. The sample contains about 120,000 clones, around 77% of which appear only once. This specimen comes from a study of cytomegalovirus exposure and HLA in healthy donors. Germline CDR1 MNHNY, CDR2 SVGAGI (reference sequence). V lost 0 bases and J lost 5, with 10 bases in between. The CDR3 runs 15 residues. The study's findings and limits: More clonal expansion characterized HLA-associated TCR beta chains than equally common others in a later analysis. Prediction of most subjects' HLA-A and HLA-B alleles by TCR beta sequences was reportedly accurate. Diagnosis of cytomegalovirus status made by the classifier reportedly showed high specificity and sensitivity.

This sequence was found in a man aged 40-50 years in good health and CMV-seropositive. The chain carries TRBV6-6 and TRBJ1-4, with no clear D. The sample comprised PBMCs. CDR3: CASSYSTGLNEKLFF. CDR3 coding DNA: TGTGCCAGCAGTTACTCGACTGGCCTCAATGAAAAACTGTTTTTT.